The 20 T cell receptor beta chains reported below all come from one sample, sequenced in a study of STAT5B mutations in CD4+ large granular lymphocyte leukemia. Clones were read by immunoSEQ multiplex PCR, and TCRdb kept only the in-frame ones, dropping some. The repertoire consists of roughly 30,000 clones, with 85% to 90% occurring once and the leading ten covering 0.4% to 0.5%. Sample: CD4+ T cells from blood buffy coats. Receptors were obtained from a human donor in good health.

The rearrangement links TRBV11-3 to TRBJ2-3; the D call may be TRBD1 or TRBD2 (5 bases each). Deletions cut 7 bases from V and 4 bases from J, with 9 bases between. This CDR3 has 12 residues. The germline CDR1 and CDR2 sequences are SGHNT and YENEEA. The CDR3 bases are TGTGCCAGCAAACAGGAGGCAGATACGCAGTATTTT. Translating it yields CASKQEADTQYF.

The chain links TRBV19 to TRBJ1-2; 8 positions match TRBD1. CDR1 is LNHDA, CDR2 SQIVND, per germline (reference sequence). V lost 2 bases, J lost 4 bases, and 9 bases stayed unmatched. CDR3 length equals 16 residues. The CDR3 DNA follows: TGTGCCAGTAGTATAACCGTGGGACAGGCGGTCTATGGCTACACCTTC. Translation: CASSITVGQAVYGYTF.

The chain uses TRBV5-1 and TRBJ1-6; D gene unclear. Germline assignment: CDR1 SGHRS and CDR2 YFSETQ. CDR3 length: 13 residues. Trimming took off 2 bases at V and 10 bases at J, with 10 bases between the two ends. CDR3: CASSLASESPLHF. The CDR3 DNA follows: TGCGCCAGCAGCTTAGCCTCTGAATCACCCCTCCACTTT.

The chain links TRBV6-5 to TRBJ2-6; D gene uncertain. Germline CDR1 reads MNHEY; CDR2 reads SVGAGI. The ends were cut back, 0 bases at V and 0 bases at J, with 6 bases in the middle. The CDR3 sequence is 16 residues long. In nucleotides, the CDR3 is TGTGCCAGCAGTTACTCGGCGAGCTCTGGGGCCAACGTCCTGACTTTC. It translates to CASSYSASSGANVLTF.

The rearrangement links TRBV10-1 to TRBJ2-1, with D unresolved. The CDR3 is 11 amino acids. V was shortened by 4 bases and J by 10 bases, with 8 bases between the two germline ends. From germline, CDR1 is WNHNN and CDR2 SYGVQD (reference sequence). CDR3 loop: CASSGRSEQFF. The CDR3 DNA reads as TGCGCCAGCAGTGGACGGAGCGAGCAGTTCTTC.

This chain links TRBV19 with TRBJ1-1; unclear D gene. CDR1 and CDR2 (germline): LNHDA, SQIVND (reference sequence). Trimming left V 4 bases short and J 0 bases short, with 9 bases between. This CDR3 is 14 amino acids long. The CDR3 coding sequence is TGTGCCAGTAGTACTCCTACAGTGAACACTGAAGCTTTCTTT. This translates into CASSTPTVNTEAFF. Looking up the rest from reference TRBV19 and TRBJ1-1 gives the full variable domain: DGGITQSPKYLFRKEGQNVTLSCEQNLNHDAMYWYRQDPGQGLRLIYYSQIVNDFQKGDIAEGYSVSREKKESFPLTVTSAQKNPTAFYLCASSTPTVNTEAFFGQGTRLTVV.

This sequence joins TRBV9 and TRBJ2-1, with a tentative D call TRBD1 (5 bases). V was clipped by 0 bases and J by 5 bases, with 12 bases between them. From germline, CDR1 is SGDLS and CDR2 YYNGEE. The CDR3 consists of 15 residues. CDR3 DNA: TGTGCCAGCAGCGTAGACTGGGGCGAAGACAATGAGCAGTTCTTC. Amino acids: CASSVDWGEDNEQFF. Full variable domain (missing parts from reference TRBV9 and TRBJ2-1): DSGVTQTPKHLITATGQRVTLRCSPRSGDLSVYWYQQSLDQGLQFLIQYYNGEERAKGNILERFSAQQFPDLHSELNLSSLELGDSALYFCASSVDWGEDNEQFFGPGTRLTVL.

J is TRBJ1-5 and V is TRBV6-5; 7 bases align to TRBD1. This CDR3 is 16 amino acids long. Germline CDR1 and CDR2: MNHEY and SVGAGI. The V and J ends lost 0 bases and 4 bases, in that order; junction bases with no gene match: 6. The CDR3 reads CASSYSRTGANQPQHF. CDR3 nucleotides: TGTGCCAGCAGTTACTCGCGCACAGGGGCTAATCAGCCCCAGCATTTT.

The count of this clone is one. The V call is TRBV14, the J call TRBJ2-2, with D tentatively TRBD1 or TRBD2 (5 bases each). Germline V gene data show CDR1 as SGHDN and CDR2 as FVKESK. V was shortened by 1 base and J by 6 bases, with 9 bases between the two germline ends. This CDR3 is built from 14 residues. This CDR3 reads CASSQGGKAGELFF. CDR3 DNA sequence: TGTGCCAGCAGCCAAGGGGGGAAGGCCGGGGAGCTGTTTTTT.

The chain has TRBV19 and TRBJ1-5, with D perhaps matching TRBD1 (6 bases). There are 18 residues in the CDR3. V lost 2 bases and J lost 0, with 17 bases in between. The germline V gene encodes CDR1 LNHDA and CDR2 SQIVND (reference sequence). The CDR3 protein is CASSIIRGEPYSNQPQHF. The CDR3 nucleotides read TGTGCCAGTAGTATAATAAGGGGGGAGCCTTATAGCAATCAGCCCCAGCATTTT.

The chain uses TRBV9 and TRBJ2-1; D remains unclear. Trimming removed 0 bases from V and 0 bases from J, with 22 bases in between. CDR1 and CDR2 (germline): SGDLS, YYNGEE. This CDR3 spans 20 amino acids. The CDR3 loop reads CASSVVSPRWAPGSYNEQFF. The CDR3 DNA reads TGTGCCAGCAGCGTAGTTTCCCCCCGTTGGGCACCTGGCTCCTACAATGAGCAGTTCTTC.

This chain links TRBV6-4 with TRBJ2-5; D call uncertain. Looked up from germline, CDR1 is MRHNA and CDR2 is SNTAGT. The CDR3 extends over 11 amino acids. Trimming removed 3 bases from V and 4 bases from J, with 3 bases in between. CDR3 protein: CASSERETQYF. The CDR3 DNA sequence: TGTGCCAGCAGTGAGAGAGAGACCCAGTACTTC.

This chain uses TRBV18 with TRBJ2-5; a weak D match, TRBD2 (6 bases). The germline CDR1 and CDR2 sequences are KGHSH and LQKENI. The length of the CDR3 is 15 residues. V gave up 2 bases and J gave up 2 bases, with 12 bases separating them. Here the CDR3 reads CASSPGGALQETQYF. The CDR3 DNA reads TGTGCCAGCTCACCAGGAGGGGCTCTACAAGAGACCCAGTACTTC. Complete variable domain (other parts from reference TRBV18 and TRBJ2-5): NAGVMQNPRHLVRRRGQEARLRCSPMKGHSHVYWYRQLPEEGLKFMVYLQKENIIDESGMPKERFSAEFPKEGPSILRIQQVVRGDSAAYFCASSPGGALQETQYFGPGTRLLVL.

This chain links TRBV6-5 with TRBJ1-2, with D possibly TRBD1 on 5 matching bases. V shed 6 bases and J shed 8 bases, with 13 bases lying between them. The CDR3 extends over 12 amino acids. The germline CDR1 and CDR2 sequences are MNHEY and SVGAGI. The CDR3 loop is CASSRRGGGYTF. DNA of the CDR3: TGTGCCAGCAGCCGACGGGGCGGAGGCTACACCTTC.

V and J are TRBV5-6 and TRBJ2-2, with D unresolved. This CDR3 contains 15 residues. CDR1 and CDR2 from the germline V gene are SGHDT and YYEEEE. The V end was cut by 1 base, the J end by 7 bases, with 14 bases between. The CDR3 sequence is CASSLTARAGGELFF. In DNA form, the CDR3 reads TGTGCCAGCAGCTTGACGGCAAGGGCTGGCGGGGAGCTGTTTTTT.

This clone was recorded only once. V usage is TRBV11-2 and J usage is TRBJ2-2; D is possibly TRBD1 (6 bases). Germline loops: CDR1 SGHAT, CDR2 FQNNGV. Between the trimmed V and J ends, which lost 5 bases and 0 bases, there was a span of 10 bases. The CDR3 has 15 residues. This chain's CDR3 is CASSGQGTNTGELFF. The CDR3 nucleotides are TGTGCCAGCAGCGGGCAGGGGACGAACACCGGGGAGCTGTTTTTT.

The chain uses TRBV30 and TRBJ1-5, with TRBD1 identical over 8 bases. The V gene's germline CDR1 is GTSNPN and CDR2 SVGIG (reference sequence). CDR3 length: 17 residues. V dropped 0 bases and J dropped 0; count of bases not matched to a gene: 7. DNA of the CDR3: TGTGCCTGGAGTGTAGGGACAGGAGCTTATAGCAATCAGCCCCAGCATTTT. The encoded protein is CAWSVGTGAYSNQPQHF. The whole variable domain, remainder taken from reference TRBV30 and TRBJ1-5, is SQTIHQWPATLVQPVGSPLSLECTVEGTSNPNLYWYRQAAGRGLQLLFYSVGIGQISSEVPQNLSASRPQDRQFILSSKKLLLSDSGFYLCAWSVGTGAYSNQPQHFGDGTRLSIL.

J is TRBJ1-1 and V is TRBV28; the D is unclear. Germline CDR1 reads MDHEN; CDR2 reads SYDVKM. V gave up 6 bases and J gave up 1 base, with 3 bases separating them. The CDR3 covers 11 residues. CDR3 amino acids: CASRENTEAFF. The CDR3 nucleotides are TGTGCCAGCAGGGAGAACACTGAAGCTTTCTTT.

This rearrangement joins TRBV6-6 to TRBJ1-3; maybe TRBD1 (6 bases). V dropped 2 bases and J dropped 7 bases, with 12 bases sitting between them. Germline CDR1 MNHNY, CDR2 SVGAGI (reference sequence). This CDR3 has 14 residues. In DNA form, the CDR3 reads TGTGCCAGCAGTTACCCAAACCAGGGGAACACCATATATTTT. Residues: CASSYPNQGNTIYF.

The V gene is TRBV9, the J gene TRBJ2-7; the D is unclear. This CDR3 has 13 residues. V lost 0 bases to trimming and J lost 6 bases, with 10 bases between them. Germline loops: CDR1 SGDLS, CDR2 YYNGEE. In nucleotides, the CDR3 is TGTGCCAGCAGCGTAGTGGCAGGTGGCGAGCAGTACTTC. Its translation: CASSVVAGGEQYF.